This TCR beta chain was recovered during a study of T cell responses to AZD1222 COVID-19 vaccine. Study conclusions and caveats: Most donors were white British and more were female, and clonal diversity was possibly underestimated. All repertoire sampling was performed exclusively after the peak T cell response. With two AZD1222 doses given, Spike-specific TCR breadth and depth both rose.

TCRdb's copy holds only in-frame clones and misses some; the assay was immunoSEQ multiplex PCR. The data contain about 150,000 clones, approximately 91% of them singletons. Combined were second doses at about 4 or about 12 weeks. Worth noting for this clone: Its antigen is still unknown.

Sequenced material: peripheral blood, taken 28 days after the second AZD1222 dose. This clonotype was obtained from an adult who received the AZD1222 COVID-19 vaccine.

The CDR3 sequence: CASSEVGGGTGGVLSKNIQYF. The CDR3 DNA follows: TGTGCCAGCAGTGAAGTAGGGGGAGGGACAGGGGGCGTATTGTCCAAAAACATTCAGTACTTC. J is TRBJ2-4 and V is TRBV6-1; TRBD1 aligns across 12 bases. The CDR3 spans 21 residues. CDR1 MNHNS and CDR2 SASEGT come from the germline V gene. J gave up 2 bases and V 1 base, and 15 bases lay outside the gene matches.